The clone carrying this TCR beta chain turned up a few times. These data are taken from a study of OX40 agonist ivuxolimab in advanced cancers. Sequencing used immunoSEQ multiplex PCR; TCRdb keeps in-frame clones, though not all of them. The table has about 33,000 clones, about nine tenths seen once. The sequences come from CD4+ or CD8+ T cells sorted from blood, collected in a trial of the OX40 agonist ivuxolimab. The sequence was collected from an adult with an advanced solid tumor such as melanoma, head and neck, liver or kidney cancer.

CDR3 residues: CASSLSARGNANEKLFF. Here the CDR3 DNA reads TGTGCCAGCAGCTTATCGGCCAGGGGAAACGCTAATGAAAAACTGTTTTTT. The chain recombines TRBV7-9 with TRBJ1-4; possibly TRBD1 for D (6 bases). The CDR3 runs to 17 residues. V was shortened by 2 bases and J by 3 bases, with 16 bases between the two germline ends. CDR1 is SEHNR, CDR2 FQNEAQ, per germline (reference sequence).